What follows are 15 T cell receptor beta chains derived from one specimen sequenced in a study of a mutant IDH1 vaccine in newly diagnosed glioma. This table comes from immunoSEQ multiplex PCR, and its TCRdb copy is limited to in-frame clones, with some not included. This sample has about 56,000 clones, with 70% to 85% found just once. These TCRs are of unknown antigen specificity. The time point denotes: week 47, end of study. Doses of 300 ug of mutant IDH1 20-mer peptide were given with topical imiquimod. The sequencing used PBMCs, collected from a glioma patient whose treatment included an IDH1 peptide vaccine. The source of these receptors is a man aged 45-60 years with glioma.

The rearrangement links TRBV27 to TRBJ1-1, with 9 bases identical to TRBD1. The CDR3 has 15 amino acids. Trimming removed 6 bases from V and 3 bases from J; junction bases left unmatched: 8. CDR1 MNHEY and CDR2 SMNVEV come from the germline V gene (reference sequence). The chain's CDR3 is CASSWETGGHTEAFF. CDR3 DNA: TGTGCCAGCAGCTGGGAAACAGGGGGCCACACTGAAGCTTTCTTT.

The V call is TRBV5-4, the J call TRBJ2-7; perhaps TRBD1 as D (6 bases). Trimming shortened V by 1 base and J by 1 base, and 6 bases separated the two germline ends. CDR1 is SGHNT, CDR2 YYREEE, per germline (reference sequence). The CDR3 extends over 13 amino acids. CDR3 sequence reads: CASSLTGSYEQYF. The DNA for the CDR3 is TGTGCCAGCAGCTTGACAGGGTCCTACGAGCAGTACTTC.

The chain links TRBV18 to TRBJ1-5, with TRBD1 identical over 8 bases. Trimming took 6 bases from V and 5 from J; bases not matched to a gene: 6. The CDR3 loop spans 14 amino acids. Germline CDR1 reads KGHSH; CDR2 reads LQKENI. The CDR3 reads CASSSTGGDQPQHF. The CDR3 DNA reads TGTGCCAGCTCGTCTACAGGGGGTGATCAGCCCCAGCATTTT.

The V gene is TRBV4-1, the J gene TRBJ1-2, with a possible D match to TRBD1 (6 bases). Deletions cut 0 bases from V and 8 bases from J, with 13 bases between. In germline, CDR1 is MGHRA, CDR2 YSYEKL. The CDR3 contains 14 residues. The CDR3 is CASSQDPGVGGYTF. The CDR3 DNA reads TGCGCCAGCAGCCAAGATCCAGGGGTGGGGGGCTACACCTTC.

As DNA, the CDR3 is TGTGCCAGCAGCCACACGTGGGGAATATCAGGAGAGACCCAGTACTTC. Translation gives CASSHTWGISGETQYF. The chain couples TRBV28 to TRBJ2-5, with D unclear. Per germline, CDR1 MDHEN and CDR2 SYDVKM. This CDR3 comprises 16 residues. The V end was cut by 6 bases, the J end by 4 bases, with 21 bases between.

The chain employs TRBV25-1 and TRBJ1-5, with D unresolved. Trimming removed 2 bases at V and 3 bases at J, with 8 bases between. The CDR3 spans 14 residues. Germline V gene lookup returns CDR1 MGHDK and CDR2 SYGVNS. The CDR3 bases are TGTGCCAGCAGTGAAGGCAGTACCAATCAGCCCCAGCATTTT. Translating it yields CASSEGSTNQPQHF.

The V and J genes are TRBV28 and TRBJ1-5, with D unresolved. Per germline, CDR1 MDHEN and CDR2 SYDVKM. The CDR3 loop spans 13 amino acids. The V gene lost 3 bases and the J gene lost 4 bases, with 7 bases spanning the gap. For the CDR3, the DNA is TGTGCCAGCAGTTTGACGGGGAATCAGCCCCAGCATTTT. This gives the protein CASSLTGNQPQHF. The full variable domain, with the rest looked up from reference TRBV28 and TRBJ1-5, is DVKVTQSSRYLVKRTGEKVFLECVQDMDHENMFWYRQDPGLGLRLIYFSYDVKMKEKGDIPEGYSVSREKKERFSLILESASTNQTSMYLCASSLTGNQPQHFGDGTRLSIL.

The CDR3 bases are TGTGCCAGCAGCTTCACCTCTCGGGGCAGGGTAGCTTTCTTT. It codes for CASSFTSRGRVAFF. The chain carries TRBV5-6 and TRBJ1-1; tentative D call: TRBD1 (5 bases). V lost 2 bases and J 10 bases, leaving 18 bases between the germline ends. CDR3 length equals 14 residues. Germline CDR1 is SGHDT and CDR2 is YYEEEE.

This rearrangement joins TRBV19 to TRBJ1-4; D possibly corresponds to TRBD1 (5 bases). This CDR3 region has 15 residues. V lost 1 base, J lost 6 bases, and 12 bases lay in between. CDR1 is LNHDA, CDR2 SQIVND, per germline (reference sequence). CDR3 in DNA: TGTGCCAGTAGTATAGGTGGGACCGGGGATGAAAAACTGTTTTTT. It is translated as CASSIGGTGDEKLFF.

This clone was observed a single time. This sequence joins TRBV7-8 and TRBJ1-6; no reliable D call. The CDR3 spans 14 residues. Trimming removed 5 bases at V and 5 bases at J, with 10 bases between. The V gene's germline CDR1 is SGHVS and CDR2 FQNEAQ. CDR3 in DNA: TGTGCCAGCAGCACCCGACGGGATAATTCACCCCTCCACTTT. Residues: CASSTRRDNSPLHF.

Here the CDR3 DNA reads TGTGCCAGCAGCCCATGGACAGGGGCAGGCTACGAGCAGTACTTC. This translates into CASSPWTGAGYEQYF. The chain uses TRBV5-5 and TRBJ2-7, with 9 bases aligning to TRBD1. The CDR3 loop spans 15 amino acids. V trimming: 4 bases; J trimming: 3 bases; junction bases outside the gene matches: 8. Germline V gives CDR1 SGHKS, CDR2 YYEKEE (reference sequence).

As to this clone: One end of the junction fails to match germline, which may point to a read error. The V and J genes are TRBV20-1 and TRBJ2-1; D possibly corresponds to TRBD1 (5 bases). The CDR3 covers 9 residues. CDR1 is DFQATT and CDR2 is SNEGSKA in the germline V gene (reference sequence). The DNA of the CDR3 is TGCAGTCCCGCAGGGATTTTCGTCTTC. This sequence encodes CSPAGIFVF.

This chain uses TRBV7-2 with TRBJ2-7; 7 nucleotides match TRBD2. The CDR3 consists of 15 residues. Per the germline V gene, CDR1 is SGHTA and CDR2 is FQGNSA. The V gene end was trimmed by 4 bases and the J gene end by 2 bases; junction bases not matched to a gene: 8. CDR3 loop: CASSSRGEGPYEQYF. The CDR3 DNA reads as TGTGCCAGCAGCTCCCGAGGGGAGGGCCCCTACGAGCAGTACTTC. The full variable domain, rest sourced from reference TRBV7-2 and TRBJ2-7, is GAGVSQSPSNKVTEKGKDVELRCDPISGHTALYWYRQSLGQGLEFLIYFQGNSAPDKSGLPSDRFSAERTGGSVSTLTIQRTQQEDSAVYLCASSSRGEGPYEQYFGPGTRLTVT.

The chain uses TRBV4-2 and TRBJ2-7; D not certain. Trimming cost V 0 bases and J 4 bases, with 16 bases left between them. This CDR3 contains 16 residues. The germline CDR1 and CDR2 sequences are LGHNA and YNFKEQ. The CDR3 region has the DNA TGTGCCAGCAGCCAAGATAGAACTAATGGGATGTACGAGCAGTACTTC. Translating it yields CASSQDRTNGMYEQYF.

This chain connects TRBV12-1 to TRBJ2-5; whether TRBD2, the table's D call, matches the DNA was not checked. TRBV12-1 represents a pseudogene. This CDR3 has 18 amino acids. The CDR3, as DNA: TGTGCCAGCAGCCCCACTTTTCAGAGGCGGGGGGCACAAGAGACCCAGTACTTC. Translation: CASSPTFQRRGAQETQYF.